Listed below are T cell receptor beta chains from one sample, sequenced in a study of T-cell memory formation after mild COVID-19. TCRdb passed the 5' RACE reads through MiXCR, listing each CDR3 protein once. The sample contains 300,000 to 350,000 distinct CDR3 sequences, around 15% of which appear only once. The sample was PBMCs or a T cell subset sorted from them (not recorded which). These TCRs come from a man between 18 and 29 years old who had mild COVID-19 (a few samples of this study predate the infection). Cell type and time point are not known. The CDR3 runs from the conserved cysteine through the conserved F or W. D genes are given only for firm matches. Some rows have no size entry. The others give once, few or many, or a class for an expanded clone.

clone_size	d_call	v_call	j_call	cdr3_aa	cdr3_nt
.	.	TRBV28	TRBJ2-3	CASSSQGQRGPWYF	TGTGCCAGCAGCTCACAAGGACAGCGGGGCCCCTGGTATTTT
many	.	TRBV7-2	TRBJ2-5	CASSSDIRETQYF	TGTGCCAGCAGCTCCGACATCCGAGAGACCCAGTACTTC
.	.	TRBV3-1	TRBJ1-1	CASSQEGLAFF	TGTGCCAGCAGCCAAGAGGGTCTTGCTTTCTTT
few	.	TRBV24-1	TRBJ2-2	CATSDLRGTGELFF	TGTGCCACCAGTGACTTGAGGGGAACCGGGGAGCTGTTTTTT
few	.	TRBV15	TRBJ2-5	CATSTRQNQETQYF	TGTGCCACCAGCACAAGACAGAATCAAGAGACCCAGTACTTC
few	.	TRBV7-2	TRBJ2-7	CASSSGPGDLYEQYF	TGTGCCAGCAGCTCCGGTCCCGGGGACCTCTACGAGCAGTACTTC
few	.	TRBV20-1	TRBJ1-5	CSAGYQPQHF	TGCAGTGCTGGGTATCAGCCCCAGCATTTT
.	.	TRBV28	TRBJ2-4	CASTTPGTNIQYF	TGTGCCAGCACCACCCCCGGGACAAACATTCAGTACTTC
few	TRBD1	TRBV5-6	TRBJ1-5	CASSLAGKGAQPQHF	TGTGCCAGCAGCTTGGCCGGAAAGGGGGCCCAGCCCCAGCATTTT
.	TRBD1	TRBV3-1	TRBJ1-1	CASSITGATEAFF	TGTGCCAGCAGTATCACAGGGGCTACTGAAGCTTTCTTT
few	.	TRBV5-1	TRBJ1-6	CASRGCSNSPLHF	TGCGCCAGCAGAGGTTGTTCTAATTCACCCCTCCACTTT
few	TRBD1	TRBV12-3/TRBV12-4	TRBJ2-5	CASLGSGQQETQYF	TGTGCCAGCCTCGGTTCGGGACAGCAAGAGACCCAGTACTTC
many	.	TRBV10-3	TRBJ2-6	CAISGFNSGANVLTF	TGTGCCATCAGTGGGTTTAACTCTGGGGCCAACGTCCTGACTTTC
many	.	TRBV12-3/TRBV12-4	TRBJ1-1	CASSPEVGENTEAFF	TGTGCCAGCAGTCCCGAGGTGGGGGAAAACACTGAAGCTTTCTTT
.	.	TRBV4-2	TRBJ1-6	CASSGMDGDNSPLHF	TGTGCCAGCAGCGGGATGGACGGGGATAATTCACCCCTCCACTTT
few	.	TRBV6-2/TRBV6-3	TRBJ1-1	CASKPNGGAYTEAFF	TGTGCCAGCAAACCGAATGGGGGGGCGTACACTGAAGCTTTCTTT
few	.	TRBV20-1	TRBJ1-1	CSARRTGPTAEAFF	TGCAGTGCTAGGAGGACGGGTCCGACGGCTGAAGCTTTCTTT
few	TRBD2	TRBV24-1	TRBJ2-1	CATSDRAGPHNEQFF	TGTGCCACCAGTGATAGAGCGGGGCCCCACAATGAGCAGTTCTTC
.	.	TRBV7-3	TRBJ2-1	CASSLAPGSYNEQFF	TGTGCCAGCAGCTTAGCCCCCGGCTCCTACAATGAGCAGTTCTTC
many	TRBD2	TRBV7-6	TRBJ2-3	CASSVFPGLAGVSTDTQYF	TGTGCCAGCAGCGTCTTCCCGGGACTAGCGGGGGTTAGCACAGATACGCAGTATTTT
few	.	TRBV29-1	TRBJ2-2	CSVEDRAGELFF	TGCAGCGTTGAAGACAGGGCCGGGGAGCTGTTTTTT
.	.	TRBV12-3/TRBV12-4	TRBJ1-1	CASTNYGGETEAFF	TGTGCCAGCACTAACTACGGGGGGGAGACTGAAGCTTTCTTT
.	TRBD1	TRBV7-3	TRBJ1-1	CASSVQGRGTEAFF	TGTGCCAGCAGCGTACAGGGGCGTGGCACTGAAGCTTTCTTT
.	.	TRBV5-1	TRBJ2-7	CASSLSWGRSYEQYF	TGCGCCAGCAGCTTGAGTTGGGGAAGGTCCTACGAGCAGTACTTC
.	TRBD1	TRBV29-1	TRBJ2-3	CSVGTQGGRGDTQYF	TGCAGCGTTGGAACTCAAGGGGGCAGGGGAGATACGCAGTATTTT
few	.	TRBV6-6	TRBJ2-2	CASDKGKGNTGELFF	TGTGCCAGTGATAAGGGCAAAGGAAACACCGGGGAGCTGTTTTTT
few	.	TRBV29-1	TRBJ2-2	CSARGGEPGELFF	TGCAGCGCCAGGGGGGGGGAACCCGGGGAGCTGTTTTTT
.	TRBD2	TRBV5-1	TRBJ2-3	CASSTRLAGGRTDTQYF	TGCGCCAGCAGCACCAGACTAGCGGGGGGGAGGACAGATACGCAGTATTTT
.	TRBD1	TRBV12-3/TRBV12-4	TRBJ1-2	CASSFGQGRGYTF	TGTGCCAGCAGTTTCGGACAGGGGAGAGGCTACACCTTC
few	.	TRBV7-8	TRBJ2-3	CASSLPLGGDTQYF	TGTGCCAGCAGCTTACCCCTCGGAGGAGATACGCAGTATTTT
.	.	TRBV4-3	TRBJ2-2	CASSREKEVAGELFF	TGCGCCAGCAGCCGGGAAAAAGAGGTGGCCGGGGAGCTGTTTTTT
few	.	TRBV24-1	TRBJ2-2	CATWSGGPINTGELFF	TGTGCCACCTGGAGTGGGGGGCCAATAAACACCGGGGAGCTGTTTTTT
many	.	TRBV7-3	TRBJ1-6	CASSLGGSYNSPLHF	TGTGCCAGCAGCCTGGGGGGTTCCTATAATTCACCCCTCCACTTT
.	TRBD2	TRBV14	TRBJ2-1	CASSQAPWRGDNEQFF	TGTGCCAGCAGCCAAGCCCCTTGGCGGGGGGACAATGAGCAGTTCTTC
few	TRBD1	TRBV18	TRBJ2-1	CASSPMRQGLRRNEQFF	TGTGCCAGCTCACCAATGAGACAGGGTTTGCGTCGAAATGAGCAGTTCTTC
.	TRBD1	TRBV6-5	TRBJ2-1	CASSWDSLGNEQFF	TGTGCCAGCAGTTGGGACAGCTTGGGCAATGAGCAGTTCTTC
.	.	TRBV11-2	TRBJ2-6	CASSSTLRVRRLGSGANVLTF	TGTGCCAGCAGCTCAACTCTTAGGGTCCGGCGTTTAGGATCTGGGGCCAACGTCCTGACTTTC
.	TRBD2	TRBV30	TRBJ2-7	CAWIVAGVREQYF	TGTGCCTGGATTGTAGCGGGGGTTCGGGAGCAGTACTTC
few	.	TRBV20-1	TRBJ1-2	CSASPLVLGNYGYTF	TGCAGTGCTTCGCCCCTCGTTTTAGGGAACTATGGCTACACCTTC
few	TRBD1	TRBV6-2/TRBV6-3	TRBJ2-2	CASTMTGGNTGELFF	TGTGCCAGCACCATGACAGGGGGAAACACCGGGGAGCTGTTTTTT
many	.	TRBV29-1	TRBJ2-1	CSVRARGEYNEQFF	TGCAGCGTTAGGGCCAGGGGGGAATACAATGAGCAGTTCTTC
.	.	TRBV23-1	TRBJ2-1	CASNPDRNEQFF	TGCGCCAGCAACCCAGACCGCAATGAGCAGTTCTTC
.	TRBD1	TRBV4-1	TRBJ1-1	CASSHEGTGNTEAFF	TGCGCCAGCAGCCATGAAGGGACAGGGAACACTGAAGCTTTCTTT
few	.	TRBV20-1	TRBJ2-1	CSARAPGSSYNEQFF	TGCAGTGCTAGAGCCCCGGGGAGCTCCTACAATGAGCAGTTCTTC
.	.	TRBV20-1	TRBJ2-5	CSARYREWETQYF	TGCAGTGCTAGATACAGGGAGTGGGAGACCCAGTACTTC
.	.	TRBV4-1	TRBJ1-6	CASSQATNSPLHF	TGCGCCAGCAGCCAAGCCACGAATTCACCCCTCCACTTT
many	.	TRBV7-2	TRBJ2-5	CASSLRPSRETQYF	TGTGCCAGCAGCTTGAGGCCTAGCCGGGAGACCCAGTACTTC
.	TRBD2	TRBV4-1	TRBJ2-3	CASSQERSGGPSTQYF	TGCGCCAGCAGCCAAGAGCGGAGCGGGGGGCCGTCTACGCAGTATTTT
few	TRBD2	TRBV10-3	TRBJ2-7	CATGRGGSLDEQYF	TGTGCCACCGGTCGGGGAGGGTCTCTCGACGAGCAGTACTTC
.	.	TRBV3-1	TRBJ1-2	CASSQDRWAGNYGYTF	TGTGCCAGCAGCCAAGATCGTTGGGCGGGGAACTATGGCTACACCTTC
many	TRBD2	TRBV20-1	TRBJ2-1	CSARYQSSGGNEQFF	TGCAGTGCTAGATATCAGTCTAGCGGGGGCAATGAGCAGTTCTTC
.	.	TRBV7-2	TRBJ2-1	CASALSVADYNEQFF	TGTGCCAGCGCACTAAGCGTGGCAGACTACAATGAGCAGTTCTTC
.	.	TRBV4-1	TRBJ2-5	CASSQDGQRKTQYF	TGCGCCAGCAGCCAAGACGGACAGAGGAAGACCCAGTACTTC
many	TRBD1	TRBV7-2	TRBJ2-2	CASRYTGTGNTGELFF	TGTGCCAGCAGATATACCGGGACAGGGAACACCGGGGAGCTGTTTTTT
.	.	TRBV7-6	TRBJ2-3	CASSPRPQGDTQYF	TGTGCCAGCAGCCCACGTCCCCAGGGAGATACGCAGTATTTT
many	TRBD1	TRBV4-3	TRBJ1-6	CASSHYGQGNSPLHF	TGCGCCAGCAGCCATTACGGACAGGGGAATTCACCCCTCCACTTT
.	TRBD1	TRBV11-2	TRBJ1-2	CASEPGTELNYGYTF	TGTGCCAGCGAACCCGGGACAGAACTTAACTATGGCTACACCTTC